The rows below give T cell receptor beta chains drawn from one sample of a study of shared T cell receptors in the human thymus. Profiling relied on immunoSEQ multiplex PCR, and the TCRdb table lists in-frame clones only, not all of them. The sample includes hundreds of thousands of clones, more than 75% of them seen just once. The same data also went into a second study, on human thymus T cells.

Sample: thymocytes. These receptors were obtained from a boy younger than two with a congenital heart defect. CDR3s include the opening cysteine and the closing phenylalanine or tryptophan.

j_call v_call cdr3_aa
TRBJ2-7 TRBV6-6 CASSYSFHIGF
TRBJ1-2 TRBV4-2 CASSPPTGRFYYGYTF
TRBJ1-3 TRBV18 CASSQTGKAGNTIYF
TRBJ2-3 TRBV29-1 CSVEAPMRPSSTDTQYF
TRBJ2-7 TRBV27 CASSLTGKTYEQYF
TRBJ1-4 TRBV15 CATRTGGDEKLFF
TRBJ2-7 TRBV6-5 CASSPSGGAEDEQYF
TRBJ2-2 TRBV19 CASSPGTSVALKGVTGELFF
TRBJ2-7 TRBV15 CATNRDGSRDSEQYF
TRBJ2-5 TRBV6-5 CASSYSEEETQYF
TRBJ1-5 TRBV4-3 CASSQEVEPGQGSVNQPQHF
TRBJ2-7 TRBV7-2 CASSPSRRQESYEQYF
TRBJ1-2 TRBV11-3 CASSLDQSVVVTF
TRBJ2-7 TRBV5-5 CASSLEGAYEQYF
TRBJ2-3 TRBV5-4 CASSLRQGGTDTQYF
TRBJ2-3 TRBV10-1 CASRGPRTRTDTQYF
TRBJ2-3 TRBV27 CASSGFVTDTQYF
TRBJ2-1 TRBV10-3 CAIKGQGVSGRRSSYNEQFF
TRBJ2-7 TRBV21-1 CASSKGETGVLYEQYF
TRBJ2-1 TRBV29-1 CSVELTGTKNYNEQFF
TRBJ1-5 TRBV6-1 CASRMGHSLCQPQHF
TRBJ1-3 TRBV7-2 CASSLGLSDSGNTIYF
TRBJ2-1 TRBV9 CASAGGSRRWDEQFF
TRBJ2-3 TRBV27 CASSLRKGRFGTDTQYF
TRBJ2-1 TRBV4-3 CASSQEGTSGRAGEQFF
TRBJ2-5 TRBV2 CASSGAQVVASGSPSQETQYF
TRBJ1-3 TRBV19 CASSDWTGGPGNTIYF
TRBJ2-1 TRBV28 CASSEQREGHDEQFF
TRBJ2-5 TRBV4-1 CASSQEGGRAGGTQYF